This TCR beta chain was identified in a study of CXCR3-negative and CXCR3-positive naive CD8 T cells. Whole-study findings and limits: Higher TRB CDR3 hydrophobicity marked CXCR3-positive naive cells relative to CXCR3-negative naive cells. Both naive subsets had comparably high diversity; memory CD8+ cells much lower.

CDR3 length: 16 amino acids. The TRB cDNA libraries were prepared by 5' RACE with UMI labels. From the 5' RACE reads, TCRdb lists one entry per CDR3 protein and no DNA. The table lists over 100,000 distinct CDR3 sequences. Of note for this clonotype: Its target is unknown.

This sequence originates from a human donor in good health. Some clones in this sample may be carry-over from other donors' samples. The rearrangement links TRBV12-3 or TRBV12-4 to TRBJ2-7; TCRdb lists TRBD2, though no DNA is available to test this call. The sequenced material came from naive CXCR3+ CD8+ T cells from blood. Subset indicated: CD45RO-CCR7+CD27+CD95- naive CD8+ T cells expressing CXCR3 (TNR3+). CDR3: CASSLDGPSGSYEQYF.